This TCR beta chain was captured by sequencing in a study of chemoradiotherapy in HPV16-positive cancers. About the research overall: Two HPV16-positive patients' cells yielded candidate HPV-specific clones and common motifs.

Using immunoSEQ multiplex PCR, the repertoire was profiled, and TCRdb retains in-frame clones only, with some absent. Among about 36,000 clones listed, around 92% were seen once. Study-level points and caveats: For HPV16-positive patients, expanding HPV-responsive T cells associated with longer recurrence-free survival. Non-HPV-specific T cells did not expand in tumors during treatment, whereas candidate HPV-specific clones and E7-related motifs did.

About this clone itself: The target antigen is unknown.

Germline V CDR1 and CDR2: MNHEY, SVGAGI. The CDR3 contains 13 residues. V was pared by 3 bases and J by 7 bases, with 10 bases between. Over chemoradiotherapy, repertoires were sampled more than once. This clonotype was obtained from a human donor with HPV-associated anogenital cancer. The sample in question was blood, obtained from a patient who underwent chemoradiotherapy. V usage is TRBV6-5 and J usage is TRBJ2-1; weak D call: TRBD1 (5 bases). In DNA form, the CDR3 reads TGTGCCAGCAGTTATGGGCGGACAAATGAGCAGTTCTTC. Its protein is CASSYGRTNEQFF.